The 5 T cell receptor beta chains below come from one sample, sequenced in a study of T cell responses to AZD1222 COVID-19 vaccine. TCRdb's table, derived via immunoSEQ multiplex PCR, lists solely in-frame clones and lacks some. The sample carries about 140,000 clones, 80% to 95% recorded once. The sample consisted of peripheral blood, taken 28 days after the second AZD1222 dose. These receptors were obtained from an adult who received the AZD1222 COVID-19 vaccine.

CDR3 sequence: CASSLELPSRYEQYF. The CDR3 DNA is TGCGCCAGCAGCTTGGAACTCCCCTCTCGCTACGAGCAGTACTTC. This sequence joins TRBV5-1 and TRBJ2-7, with D uncertain. CDR1 and CDR2 (germline): SGHRS, YFSETQ. Trimming cost V 0 bases and J 3 bases, with 13 bases left between them. The CDR3 covers 15 residues.

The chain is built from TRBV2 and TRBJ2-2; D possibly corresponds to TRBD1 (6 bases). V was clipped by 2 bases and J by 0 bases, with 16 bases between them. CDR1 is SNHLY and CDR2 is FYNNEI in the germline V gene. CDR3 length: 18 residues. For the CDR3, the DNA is TGTGCCAGCAGTGAATTATCGACAGGCGAGACGAACACCGGGGAGCTGTTTTTT. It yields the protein CASSELSTGETNTGELFF.

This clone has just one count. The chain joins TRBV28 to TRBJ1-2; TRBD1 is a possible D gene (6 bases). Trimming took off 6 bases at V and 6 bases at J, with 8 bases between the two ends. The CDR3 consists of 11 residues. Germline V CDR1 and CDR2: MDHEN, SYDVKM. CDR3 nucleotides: TGTGCCAGCAGATCAGGGGATGGCTACACCTTC. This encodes CASRSGDGYTF.

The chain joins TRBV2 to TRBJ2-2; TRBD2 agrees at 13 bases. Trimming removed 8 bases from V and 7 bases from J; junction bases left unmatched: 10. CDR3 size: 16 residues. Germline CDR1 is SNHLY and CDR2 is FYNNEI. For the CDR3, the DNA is TGTGCCAGCCAAAAAGGACTAGCGGGAGTCGGCGGGGAGCTGTTTTTT. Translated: CASQKGLAGVGGELFF.

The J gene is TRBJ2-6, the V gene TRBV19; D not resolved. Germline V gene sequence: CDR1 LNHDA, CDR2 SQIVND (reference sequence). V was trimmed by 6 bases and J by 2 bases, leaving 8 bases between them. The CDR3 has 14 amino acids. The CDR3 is CASSWDPGANVLTF. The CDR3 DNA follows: TGTGCCAGTAGCTGGGATCCTGGGGCCAACGTCCTGACTTTC.